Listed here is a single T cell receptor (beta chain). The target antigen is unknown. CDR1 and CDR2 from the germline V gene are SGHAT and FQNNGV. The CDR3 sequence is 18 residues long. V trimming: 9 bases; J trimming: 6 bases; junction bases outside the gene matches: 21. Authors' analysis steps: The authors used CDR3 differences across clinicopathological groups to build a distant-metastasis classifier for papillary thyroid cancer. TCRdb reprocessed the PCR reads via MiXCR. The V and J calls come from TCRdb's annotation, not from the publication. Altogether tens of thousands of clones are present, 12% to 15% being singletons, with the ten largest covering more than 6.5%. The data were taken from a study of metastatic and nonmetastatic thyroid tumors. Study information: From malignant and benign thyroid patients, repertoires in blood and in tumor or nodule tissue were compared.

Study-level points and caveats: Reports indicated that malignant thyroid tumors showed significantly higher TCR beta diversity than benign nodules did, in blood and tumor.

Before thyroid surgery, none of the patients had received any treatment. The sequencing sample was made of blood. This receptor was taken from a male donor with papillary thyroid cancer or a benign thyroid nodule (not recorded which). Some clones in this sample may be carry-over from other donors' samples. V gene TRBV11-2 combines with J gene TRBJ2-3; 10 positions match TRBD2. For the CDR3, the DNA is TGTGCCAGAGGCGGATGGATCAGGGGAGCTAGCGGGAGTGATACGCAGTATTTT. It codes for CARGGWIRGASGSDTQYF. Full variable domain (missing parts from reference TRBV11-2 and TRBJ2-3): EAGVAQSPRYKIIEKRQSVAFWCNPISGHATLYWYQQILGQGPKLLIQFQNNGVVDDSQLPKDRFSAERLKGVDSTLKIQPAKLEDSAVYLCARGGWIRGASGSDTQYFGPGTRLTVL.